The 3 T cell receptor beta chains below were found in one sample sequenced in a study of tumor-infiltrating lymphocytes in primary liver carcinoma. TCR beta cDNA came from around 500 ng total RNA, primed with a constant-region primer. What produced the TCR beta libraries was three nested multiplex PCR rounds using slightly modified ARM-PCR. Use of TRBV1-TRBV30 forward primers with a C-beta reverse primer characterized the first two PCR rounds, which lasted about 9 cycles each. TCRdb redid the calling of the multiplex PCR reads with MiXCR, one entry per CDR3 protein. The sample has 55,000 to 65,000 distinct CDR3 sequences, roughly 70% seen once. Co-extraction yielded RNA and DNA from around 20-30 mg of unsorted bulk tissue. The sequencing input was liver tumor tissue from sampling region 2. The subset here: tumor region T2, inferior pole. These receptors were taken from a man aged 40-50 years with primary liver carcinoma and hepatitis B virus infection.

As to this clonotype: An end of the junction differs from the germline gene, which may be a read error. This chain joins TRBV6-2 or TRBV6-3 and TRBJ1-1, with TRBD1 as a possible D gene (5 bases). The CDR3 is 11 amino acids. Germline CDR1 and CDR2: MNHEY and SVGEGT. The CDR3 coding sequence is TGTGCCAGCAGTTCGGCAGGGCCGGCTCTTTTT. Protein product: CASSSAGPALF.

This clonotype has just a few counts. The chain uses TRBV9 and TRBJ2-3, with D perhaps being TRBD1 or TRBD2 (5 bases each). The V end was cut by 0 bases, the J end by 4 bases, with 9 bases between. Germline CDR1 and CDR2: SGDLS and YYNGEE. The CDR3 spans 14 residues. The CDR3 region has the DNA TGTGCCAGCAGCGTAGCCGGGGCAGCAGATACGCAGTATTTT. This codes for CASSVAGAADTQYF.

With respect to this clonotype: This may be a read error: a much more frequent sequence differs by one nucleotide. This chain uses TRBV5-6 with TRBJ2-3, with D tentatively TRBD2 (6 bases). CDR1 is SGHDT, CDR2 YYEEEE, per germline. This CDR3 is 15 amino acids long. DNA of the CDR3: TGTGTCAGCAGCTTGGTTGGGACTAGCACAGATACGCAGTATTTT. This gives the protein CVSSLVGTSTDTQYF.